These 21 T cell receptor beta chains share one sample of origin, sequenced in a study of CD8 T cells in ankylosing spondylitis. TCRdb re-derived calls from the 5' RACE reads in MiXCR, one entry per CDR3 protein. The sample lists 700,000 to 1,000,000 distinct CDR3 sequences, approximately 12% occurring once. Their antigens are not known. Study results and limitations: Blood from ankylosing spondylitis patients appeared to carry a characteristic roughly 8-variant TCR beta motif.

Material: blood, either unsorted or a sorted T cell fraction (not recorded which). These receptors all stem from a male donor with ankylosing spondylitis.

This chain connects TRBV7-3 to TRBJ2-1, with D unclear. This CDR3 spans 14 amino acids. Germline values: CDR1 SGHTA, CDR2 FQGTGA. The V end was cut by 1 base, the J end by 6 bases, with 10 bases between. For the CDR3, the DNA is TGTGCCAGCAGCTTAAGGGCCAGAACCAATGAGCAGTTCTTC. Protein: CASSLRARTNEQFF.

This clonotype was observed many times. The chain joins TRBV20-1 to TRBJ1-4; no definite D call. The V gene's germline CDR1 is DFQATT and CDR2 SNEGSKA (reference sequence). The CDR3 is 13 residues long. The V end was cut by 7 bases, the J end by 8 bases, with 17 bases between. The CDR3 DNA follows: TGCAGTGTAGCGCGTTCGGGGAAGGAAAAACTGTTTTTT. It specifies CSVARSGKEKLFF.

At least ten counts were recorded for this clonotype. V is TRBV20-1 and J is TRBJ1-2, with unresolved D. Germline assignment: CDR1 DFQATT and CDR2 SNEGSKA (reference sequence). V was pared by 4 bases and J by 0 bases, with 9 bases between. The CDR3 length is 13 residues. The CDR3 DNA is TGCAGTGCTATCCCACGGGCTAACTATGGCTACACCTTC. Amino acids: CSAIPRANYGYTF.

Here the CDR3 DNA reads TGTGCCAGCAGCATTCACACGACTAACGCCTACGAGCAGTACTTC. Protein: CASSIHTTNAYEQYF. The V call is TRBV5-5, the J call TRBJ2-7; the D gene is possibly TRBD2 (5 bases). The CDR3 spans 15 residues. Germline assignment: CDR1 SGHKS and CDR2 YYEKEE (reference sequence). The V end was cut by 4 bases, the J end by 2 bases, with 16 bases between.

The sample holds many counts of this clonotype. This chain links TRBV20-1 with TRBJ2-7, with 7 bases aligning to TRBD1. The germline CDR1 and CDR2 sequences are DFQATT and SNEGSKA (reference sequence). This CDR3 is 12 amino acids long. After removal of 3 bases from V and 7 bases from J, the junction contained 6 bases not matched to a gene. DNA for the CDR3: TGCAGTGCTAGCGACAGGGTTTTTGAGCAGTACTTC. Translation gives CSASDRVFEQYF.

This clonotype has at least ten counts. The V call is TRBV12-3 or TRBV12-4, the J call TRBJ1-2; D is possibly TRBD1 (5 bases). This CDR3 is built from 14 residues. V lost 1 base to trimming and J lost 4 bases, with 10 bases between them. This chain's CDR3 is CASSLGGPLYGYTF. In DNA, the CDR3 is TGTGCCAGCAGTTTAGGGGGACCACTCTATGGCTACACCTTC.

This clonotype occurred many times. The chain couples TRBV12-3 or TRBV12-4 to TRBJ2-5; D gene ambiguous. Trimming pared 3 bases from V and 6 bases from J, leaving 5 bases between. The CDR3 is made up of 11 amino acids. DNA for the CDR3: TGTGCCAGCAGTTTGTGGCAGACCCAGTACTTC. Amino acids: CASSLWQTQYF.

This chain joins TRBV29-1 and TRBJ2-1; D may be TRBD2 (6 bases). The CDR3 loop spans 14 amino acids. Trimming pared 0 bases from V and 7 bases from J, leaving 13 bases between. Germline CDR1 SQVTM, CDR2 ANQGSEA. The DNA for the CDR3 is TGCAGCGTTGAAGATGGGGGGTGGGGGAATGAGCAGTTCTTC. It yields the protein CSVEDGGWGNEQFF.

This clonotype has more than one count but fewer than ten. The chain carries TRBV20-1 and TRBJ2-1; TRBD2 might be the D (6 bases). The CDR3 is 17 amino acids. Germline assignment: CDR1 DFQATT and CDR2 SNEGSKA (reference sequence). V lost 0 bases and J 6 bases, leaving 21 bases between the germline ends. The chain's CDR3 is CSARDTPGGTLRNEQFF. In DNA, the CDR3 is TGCAGTGCTAGAGATACCCCCGGGGGTACCCTCCGCAATGAGCAGTTCTTC.

This chain links TRBV6-1 with TRBJ1-2; 7 bases line up with TRBD1. The ends lost 7 bases at V and 3 bases at J; junction bases unmatched: 8. The CDR3 sequence is 14 residues long. Germline lookup yields CDR1 MNHNS and CDR2 SASEGT. The CDR3 loop is CASNRQGEDYGYTF. The CDR3, as DNA: TGTGCCAGCAACAGACAGGGTGAAGACTATGGCTACACCTTC.

There are a few counts of this clonotype. The V call is TRBV11-1, the J call TRBJ2-7; TRBD1 matches at 10 bases. J was trimmed by 4 bases and V by 3 bases; bases with no gene match: 6. Germline-derived CDR1 and CDR2 are SGHAT and FQDESV (reference sequence). This CDR3 is built from 15 residues. The CDR3 nucleotides are TGTGCCAGCAGCTTCTCTCGGACAGGGGGTTACGAGCAGTACTTC. As protein: CASSFSRTGGYEQYF.

This clonotype was picked up a small number of times. The CDR3 coding sequence is TGTGCCAGCAGCTTAGTCTGGGGGACTAGACTTCGTGGAGAGACCCAGTACTTC. Protein sequence: CASSLVWGTRLRGETQYF. V gene TRBV7-8 combines with J gene TRBJ2-5; the match to TRBD2 covers 8 bases. The CDR3 loop spans 18 amino acids. V trimming: 1 base; J trimming: 4 bases; junction bases outside the gene matches: 14. Germline V CDR1 and CDR2: SGHVS, FQNEAQ.

This clonotype was found many times. The J gene is TRBJ2-3, the V gene TRBV12-3 or TRBV12-4; D unresolved. Trimming took 6 bases from V and 6 from J, leaving 19 bases between them. CDR3 length: 15 amino acids. In nucleotides, the CDR3 is TGTGCCAGCAGCATTGAGATTAGTCCGTCGGATACGCAGTATTTT. Translating it yields CASSIEISPSDTQYF.

This rearrangement joins TRBV5-1 to TRBJ2-7; the match to TRBD1 covers 7 bases. CDR1 SGHRS and CDR2 YFSETQ come from the germline V gene. The V gene end was trimmed by 5 bases and the J gene end by 4 bases; junction bases not matched to a gene: 12. The CDR3 runs 15 residues. In DNA form, the CDR3 reads TGCGCCAGCAGTCCCTTTACCGGGACAGTTTACGAGCAGTACTTC. This sequence encodes CASSPFTGTVYEQYF. The full variable domain, completed using reference TRBV5-1 and TRBJ2-7, is KAGVTQTPRYLIKTRGQQVTLSCSPISGHRSVSWYQQTPGQGLQFLFEYFSETQRNKGNFPGRFSGRQFSNSRSEMNVSTLELGDSALYLCASSPFTGTVYEQYFGPGTRLTVT.

This clonotype was seen once. V is TRBV7-9 and J is TRBJ2-1; 14 positions agree with TRBD2. Trimming cost V 4 bases and J 8 bases; bases outside gene matches: 4. CDR1 SEHNR and CDR2 FQNEAQ come from the germline V gene (reference sequence). This CDR3 comprises 15 residues. The CDR3 loop is CASSSPGLAGDEQFF. Here the CDR3 DNA reads TGTGCCAGCAGCTCACCGGGACTAGCGGGAGATGAGCAGTTCTTC.

The chain couples TRBV24-1 to TRBJ1-1; perhaps TRBD1 as D (5 bases). CDR1 KGHDR and CDR2 SFDVKD come from the germline V gene. This CDR3 has 12 residues. The germline V and J ends were trimmed by 9 bases and 2 bases, with 9 bases remaining between them. The CDR3, as DNA: TGTGCCACCTCAGGGCGTAACACTGAAGCTTTCTTT. Translating gives CATSGRNTEAFF.

CDR3 in amino acids: CASSVQQGFSPLHF. The CDR3 bases are TGTGCCAGCAGTGTCCAACAGGGTTTTTCACCCCTCCACTTT. This chain links TRBV2 with TRBJ1-6, with TRBD1 as a possible D gene (6 bases). Germline V gene lookup returns CDR1 SNHLY and CDR2 FYNNEI. Trimming cost V 4 bases and J 9 bases, with 13 bases left between them. CDR3 length equals 14 residues.

The CDR3 DNA reads TGCAGTGCGCACGATTACATTCAGTACTTC. Translating it yields CSAHDYIQYF. The chain combines TRBV20-1 with TRBJ2-4; the D is unclear. V shed 6 bases and J shed 8 bases, with 8 bases lying between them. The CDR3 consists of 10 residues. Germline lookup yields CDR1 DFQATT and CDR2 SNEGSKA (reference sequence).

This clonotype was seen more than once but under ten times. The chain has TRBV20-1 and TRBJ2-1, with 7 bases identical to TRBD2. Germline CDR1 DFQATT, CDR2 SNEGSKA (reference sequence). The CDR3 contains 14 residues. V shed 2 bases and J 6 bases; nucleotides not matched to a gene: 7. The CDR3 nucleotides read TGCAGTGCTAGACCTGGGACTATCACCAATGAGCAGTTCTTC. Translation gives CSARPGTITNEQFF.

The chain is built from TRBV20-1 and TRBJ2-7; maybe TRBD2 (5 bases). The CDR3 is made up of 14 amino acids. Trimming stripped 0 bases from V and 2 bases from J, with 11 bases between. The V gene's germline CDR1 is DFQATT and CDR2 SNEGSKA (reference sequence). CDR3 in DNA: TGCAGTGCTAGAGAAAGGACTGGCCCCTACGAGCAGTACTTC. Amino acids: CSARERTGPYEQYF.

This chain connects TRBV6-1 to TRBJ1-5, with D maybe TRBD1 (5 bases). Germline CDR1 MNHNS, CDR2 SASEGT. V shed 7 bases and J shed 6 bases, with 16 bases lying between them. CDR3 length: 14 residues. CDR3 protein: CASTQWGGSQPQHF. The CDR3 region has the DNA TGTGCCAGCACCCAATGGGGGGGAAGTCAGCCCCAGCATTTT.